This entry concerns a single T cell receptor (beta chain). Its target is not known. This entry comes from a study of Ad26.COV2.S vaccination and SARS-CoV-2 variants. At the level of the study: Dosing was one shot or two shots 56 days apart. General study results and limits: Breadth of non-spike TCRs did not differ between vaccinees and placebo recipients. Reported post-vaccination CD8+ and CD4+ T cell responses to spike showed substantial breadth.

Data came from immunoSEQ multiplex PCR; TCRdb stores just in-frame clones and leaves some out. The sample consists of under 300,000 clones, around 88% of them appearing once. Indicated treatment: over 15 received Ad26.COV2.S at low or high dose, single or two shots; about five received placebo; per-sample allocation not given. Specimen acquisition occurred on day 63 following the initial vaccine or placebo injection. The V end lost 9 bases, the J end lost 3 bases, and 11 bases lay between the germline ends. The CDR3 runs 13 residues. CDR1 is KGHSH and CDR2 is LQKENI in the germline V gene. This receptor was identified in a person between 18 and 59 years old who received the Ad26.COV2.S COVID-19 vaccine or a placebo. The chain employs TRBV18 and TRBJ1-4; D uncertain. Sequenced material: peripheral blood, taken in a trial of Ad26.COV2.S vaccine versus placebo. CDR3: CASAGSANEKLFF. CDR3 bases: TGTGCCAGTGCAGGTTCGGCTAATGAAAAACTGTTTTTT. The whole variable domain, filled in from reference TRBV18 and TRBJ1-4, reads NAGVMQNPRHLVRRRGQEARLRCSPMKGHSHVYWYRQLPEEGLKFMVYLQKENIIDESGMPKERFSAEFPKEGPSILRIQQVVRGDSAAYFCASAGSANEKLFFGSGTQLSVL.